The clone carrying this T cell receptor beta chain was seen at least ten times. Its antigen is undetermined. The sample is drawn from a study of T-cell reconstitution after alpha-beta-depleted transplantation in children. Study-wide findings and caveats: In some patients, recipient T cells and intrathymic progenitors surviving conditioning explained high day-60 diversity. T-cell numbers and diversity, one year after transplant, stemmed largely from T cells that were newly produced. Reportedly, alpha-beta T cells present about two months post-transplant originated from several hundred expanded clones of graft origin.

A TCRbeta library incorporating unique molecular identifiers was prepared. TCRdb processed the PCR reads anew with MiXCR; each CDR3 protein has one entry. The sample holds approximately 490,000 distinct CDR3 sequences, roughly 10% seen once. The origin of this receptor is a child aged 2-9 years with inherited bone marrow failure, due to receive a stem cell transplant. Sequencing was performed on PBMCs, taken before TCRalphabeta/CD19-depleted stem cell transplant.

CDR3 sequence reads: CASSLGDRGRYNEQFF. The CDR3 DNA is TGCGCCAGCAGCTTGGGGGACAGGGGGCGTTACAATGAGCAGTTCTTC. The rearrangement links TRBV5-1 to TRBJ2-1, with 12 bases that match TRBD1. Germline V gene data show CDR1 as SGHRS and CDR2 as YFSETQ. Trimming at V came to 0 bases and at J to 4 bases, leaving 2 bases not matched to a gene. The CDR3 spans 16 residues.